This T cell receptor beta chain emerged from a study of blood T cell repertoires in COVID-19 (dated by TCRdb to 2018 to 2021). In the study overall: Collaborator samples came from the United States, Italy and Spain and covered acute and convalescent phases of COVID-19. The prospective study material was composed of cDNA or gDNA derived from T cells, B-cell-depleted T cells, or PBMCs. Deeply sampled blood TCRbeta repertoires from subjects exposed to, actively infected with, or recovered from COVID-19 were included in the dataset. The repertoires were released in a freely available public database meant as a resource for research on the immune response to SARS-CoV-2. The samples were drawn from two sources: the first 160 participants of the ongoing ImmuneRACE study, and 950 to 1,500 subjects contributed by 6 global collaborators. Sample metadata almost always included a de-identified subject ID, COVID-19 status, age in years and sex. Where available, HLA class I and class II types were taken from metadata supplied by the sample provider and were not determined by assay-based typing.

Findings and caveats that apply to the study as a whole: The quantity of clinical and demographic metadata differed by source and by participant and was supplied without curation.

The immunoSEQ Assay, a bias-controlled multiplex PCR, was used to amplify TCRbeta CDR3 regions from genomic DNA. The published analysis was carried out like this. The number of nucleated cells in each sample was estimated from the amplification of reference gene primers within the assay. To quantify the absolute abundance of each unique TCRbeta CDR3 rearrangement, sequence reads were collapsed and filtered. For each sample, productive Simpson clonality was calculated by taking the square root of Simpson's diversity index across productive rearrangements. Entries here come from immuneACCESS through TCRdb and include only in-frame sequences with V and J called. Some clones fail to appear in such tables; in the studies checked, an unresolved V gene covers under half of the shortfall, and the cause of the remainder is unknown. The V and J calls and clone size are taken from that table; D and trimming were inferred from the DNA. The sample yields 200,000 to 250,000 clones; around 90% were counted once. Jointly, the top ten make up about 15% of the sample.

The junction shows trimming of 5 bases on V and 7 bases on J, plus 15 bases between the germline ends. Taken from cysteine to phenylalanine, the CDR3 has 13 residues. Kept here is only the CDR3 DNA, which spans 39 bases and is read in frame from base 1. CDR1 and CDR2 (SGDLS, YYNGEE) derive from the germline V gene. Participants in the prospective study were aged 18 to 89 years, lived in 20 to 30 United States geographic areas, and enrolled through a virtual design. In the prospective study, cohorts were assigned on the basis of participant-reported clinical history obtained from a screening survey and a study questionnaire. Exposed participants had been in contact with someone with a PCR-confirmed or clinician-diagnosed COVID-19 case within 2 weeks of study entry. In the prospective study, whole blood, serum and a nasopharyngeal or oropharyngeal swab were collected from each participant by mobile phlebotomists. Prospective study participants could optionally give additional blood draws and questionnaires over an approximately 2-month period. Prospective study blood samples were shipped either frozen or at room temperature before DNA extraction.

As to this clone: Its antigen remains undetermined. Qualities for individual bases were not recorded, and no much larger clone is one base off.

The sequence was obtained from a man aged 30 to 45 who had been exposed to COVID-19. The rearrangement joined TRBV9 to TRBJ1-2, with no confident D gene call. The specimen sequenced was PBMCs or T cells enriched from blood (not recorded which). The DNA sequence follows: TGTGCCAGCAGGCCCTTCGGGTGGGTTGGCTACACCTTC. The encoded protein is CASRPFGWVGYTF.